This TCR beta chain derives from a study of response to subunit inactivated influenza vaccine. Looked up from germline, CDR1 is DFQATT and CDR2 is SNEGSKA (reference sequence). V dropped 6 bases and J dropped 5; count of bases not matched to a gene: 14. The CDR3 covers 17 residues. TCRdb called the RT-PCR reads again in MiXCR, with one record for every CDR3 protein. In the table there are roughly 520,000 distinct CDR3 sequences, over 25% of which are singletons. This receptor was identified in a man aged 45-65 years who received an inactivated influenza vaccine. Sequenced material: CD4+ T cells sorted from PBMCs, taken roughly 5 days after vaccination. The chain carries TRBV20-1 and TRBJ2-3, with 13 positions matching TRBD2. The chain's CDR3 is CSATPRTSGRRGDTQYF. CDR3 nucleotide sequence: TGCAGTGCCACCCCGAGGACTAGCGGGAGAAGGGGAGATACGCAGTATTTT.